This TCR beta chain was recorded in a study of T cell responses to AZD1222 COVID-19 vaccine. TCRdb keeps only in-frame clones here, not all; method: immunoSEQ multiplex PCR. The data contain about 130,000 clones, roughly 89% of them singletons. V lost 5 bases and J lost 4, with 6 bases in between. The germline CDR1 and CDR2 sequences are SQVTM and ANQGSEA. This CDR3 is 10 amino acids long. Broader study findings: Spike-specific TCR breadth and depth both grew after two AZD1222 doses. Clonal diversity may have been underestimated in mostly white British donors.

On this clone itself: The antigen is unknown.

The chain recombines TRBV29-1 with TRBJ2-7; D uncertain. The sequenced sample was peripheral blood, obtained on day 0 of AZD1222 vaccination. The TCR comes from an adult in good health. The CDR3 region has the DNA TGCAGCGTTTATTTTTACGAGCAGTACTTC. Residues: CSVYFYEQYF.